These 24 T cell receptor beta chains were sequenced from one sample in a study of T cells in Graves' hyperthyroidism and ophthalmopathy. The CDR3 regions of TCR beta were amplified from RNA transcripts. First-round RT-PCR targeting the TCR CDR3 was performed with the HTBI primer set. MiXCR, applied by TCRdb to the multiplex PCR reads, yields one record per CDR3 protein. The data show around 290,000 distinct CDR3 sequences, with roughly an eighth seen just once and roughly 7.7% held by the top ten. Source material: blood. The receptors were gathered from a woman aged 35 to 49 with Graves' hyperthyroidism.

V usage is TRBV20-1 and J usage is TRBJ2-5; no clear D. Germline V CDR1 and CDR2: DFQATT, SNEGSKA (reference sequence). The CDR3 has 11 amino acids. Trimming pared 1 base from V and 5 bases from J, leaving 5 bases between. CDR3 protein: CSARVGETQYF. The CDR3 DNA is TGCAGTGCTAGAGTGGGGGAGACCCAGTACTTC.

This clonotype was seen a handful of times. V and J are TRBV10-2 and TRBJ2-5, with 7 bases aligning to TRBD2. Germline CDR1 is WSHSY and CDR2 is SAAADI. Trimming at V came to 3 bases and at J to 1 base, leaving 2 bases not matched to a gene. The CDR3 runs to 14 residues. The CDR3 DNA reads TGCGCCAGCAGTGATTGGGGGGGCCAAGAGACCCAGTACTTC. This translates into CASSDWGGQETQYF.

There are many counts of this clonotype. The V and J genes are TRBV6-1 and TRBJ1-5, with no clear D. Germline CDR1 is MNHNS and CDR2 is SASEGT. The ends were cut back, 0 bases at V and 6 bases at J, with 6 bases in the middle. The CDR3 is made up of 13 amino acids. The CDR3 reads CASSEASVQPQHF. Written as DNA, the CDR3 is TGTGCCAGCAGTGAAGCAAGTGTTCAGCCCCAGCATTTT.

This clonotype was counted ten times or more. V gene TRBV11-2 combines with J gene TRBJ2-3; TRBD2 is a possible D gene (6 bases). Germline CDR1 and CDR2: SGHAT and FQNNGV. The CDR3 has 13 residues. Between the trimmed V and J ends, which lost 5 bases and 6 bases, there was a span of 12 bases. The CDR3 loop is CASSPYRGDTQYF. The CDR3, as DNA: TGTGCCAGCAGCCCGTACCGGGGGGATACGCAGTATTTT.

This clonotype was found many times. This chain connects TRBV28 to TRBJ2-7; D is unclear. Trimming left V 5 bases short and J 3 bases short, with 8 bases between. The CDR3 is 12 residues long. The V gene's germline CDR1 is MDHEN and CDR2 SYDVKM. The CDR3 bases are TGTGCCAGCAGTCAACCTTACTACGAGCAGTACTTC. This translates into CASSQPYYEQYF. Full variable domain (remainder filled in from reference TRBV28 and TRBJ2-7): DVKVTQSSRYLVKRTGEKVFLECVQDMDHENMFWYRQDPGLGLRLIYFSYDVKMKEKGDIPEGYSVSREKKERFSLILESASTNQTSMYLCASSQPYYEQYFGPGTRLTVT.

This clonotype was counted many times. V gene TRBV18 combines with J gene TRBJ1-1, with 7 bases matching TRBD1. Germline V gives CDR1 KGHSH, CDR2 LQKENI. Trimming cost V 2 bases and J 3 bases; bases outside gene matches: 3. The CDR3 sequence is 14 residues long. The CDR3 DNA reads as TGTGCCAGCTCACCAAACAGGGGAGACACTGAAGCTTTCTTT. It codes for CASSPNRGDTEAFF.

This clonotype was recorded at least ten times. This rearrangement joins TRBV29-1 to TRBJ1-2, with 7 bases lining up with TRBD1. The junction had 5 bases not matched to a gene; V was cut back by 3 bases and J by 4 bases. This CDR3 comprises 13 residues. The germline V gene encodes CDR1 SQVTM and CDR2 ANQGSEA. Here the CDR3 DNA reads TGCAGCGTTGACAGGGGGGGATCCTATGGCTACACCTTC. It yields the protein CSVDRGGSYGYTF.

This clonotype was seen a handful of times. This chain links TRBV10-3 with TRBJ2-7, with 15 bases that match TRBD2. This CDR3 is built from 15 residues. V was clipped by 6 bases and J by 7 bases; unmatched bases: 7. The germline V gene encodes CDR1 ENHRY and CDR2 SYGVKD. The CDR3 reads CAIRLGLAGGGEQYF. CDR3 bases: TGTGCCATCAGGCTGGGACTAGCGGGAGGTGGAGAGCAGTACTTC.

This clonotype was recorded many times. The rearrangement joins TRBV12-3 or TRBV12-4 to TRBJ1-2; D is ambiguous. This CDR3 has 13 amino acids. Trimming removed 3 bases at V and 3 bases at J, with 8 bases between. Written as DNA, the CDR3 is TGTGCCAGCAGTTTTTCAGGCGACTATGGCTACACCTTC. It yields the protein CASSFSGDYGYTF.

This clonotype was seen repeatedly, ten times or more. At one of its ends the junction is not consistent with the germline gene, which may arise from a read error. The gene calls are TRBV2 and TRBJ2-3, with 8 bases aligning to TRBD2. Germline V gene data show CDR1 as SNHLY and CDR2 as FYNNEI. This CDR3 has 15 residues. This chain's CDR3 is CAGSPGAGAGDTQYF. Here the CDR3 DNA reads TGTGCCGGCAGCCCTGGAGCGGGAGCCGGAGATACGCAGTATTTT.

This clonotype was observed once. The chain couples TRBV7-2 to TRBJ2-5; no definite D call. Trimming cost V 5 bases and J 2 bases, with 12 bases left between them. Germline V gene data show CDR1 as SGHTA and CDR2 as FQGNSA. The CDR3 is 14 amino acids. DNA for the CDR3: TGTGCCAGCAGCCGACCGCCGGAACAAGAGACCCAGTACTTC. Residues: CASSRPPEQETQYF.

Many counts were recorded for this clonotype. The chain combines TRBV30 with TRBJ2-7, with D possibly matching TRBD1 (6 bases). Trimming removed 3 bases at V and 2 bases at J, with 17 bases between. CDR3 length: 15 residues. Germline V CDR1 and CDR2: GTSNPN, SVGIG (reference sequence). The CDR3 nucleotides are TGTGCCTGGAGGCTCCAGGGGAACCTTGCCTACGAGCAGTACTTC. Residues: CAWRLQGNLAYEQYF.

The sample holds many counts of this clonotype. The CDR3 coding sequence is TGCGCCAGCAGCTTGTCTAGCGGAAGCACAGATACGCAGTATTTT. The encoded protein is CASSLSSGSTDTQYF. The chain joins TRBV5-1 to TRBJ2-3; 7 bases are shared with TRBD2. Germline-derived CDR1 and CDR2 are SGHRS and YFSETQ. The CDR3 loop spans 15 amino acids. J gave up 0 bases and V 1 base, and 2 bases lay outside the gene matches. Full variable domain (rest looked up from reference TRBV5-1 and TRBJ2-3): KAGVTQTPRYLIKTRGQQVTLSCSPISGHRSVSWYQQTPGQGLQFLFEYFSETQRNKGNFPGRFSGRQFSNSRSEMNVSTLELGDSALYLCASSLSSGSTDTQYFGPGTRLTVL.

This clonotype was counted only a few times. CDR3 nucleotides: TGCGCCAGCAGCCCCGACAGTGCTCATGCGGGAGGGCCCACCTATTTTAGCACAGATACGCAGTATTTT. It translates to CASSPDSAHAGGPTYFSTDTQYF. V and J are TRBV5-1 and TRBJ2-3; 9 positions match TRBD2. The CDR3 is 23 amino acids. Germline CDR1 reads SGHRS; CDR2 reads YFSETQ. The V gene end was trimmed by 4 bases and the J gene end by 0 bases; junction bases not matched to a gene: 27.

Details on this clonotype: As the CDR3 is not closed by the conserved phenylalanine or tryptophan, this likely results from a read error. J is TRBJ2-1 and V is TRBV24-1; TRBD2 matches 9 bases. V shed 9 bases, J shed 6 bases, and the junction held 14 bases outside the gene matches. The CDR3 consists of 16 residues. Germline V gives CDR1 KGHDR, CDR2 SFDVKD. The DNA for the CDR3 is TGTGCCACCGCGAGGCGGGGGGCTAGCGGGACCAATGAGCAGTTCTCC. Amino acid sequence: CATARRGASGTNEQFS.

Details on this clonotype: A much larger clone lies a single base off, so this may be a read error. The chain employs TRBV28 and TRBJ1-1, with D possibly TRBD1 on 5 matching bases. Germline CDR1 reads MDHEN; CDR2 reads SYDVKM. Trimming removed 5 bases from V and 5 bases from J, with 18 bases in between. This CDR3 spans 15 amino acids. The CDR3 reads CASSATGTVKTEAFF. DNA of the CDR3: TGTGCCAGCAGTGCGACCGGGACGGTCAAGACTGAAGCTTTCTTT.

This clonotype was picked up many times. The rearrangement uses TRBV29-1 and TRBJ1-1, with D possibly being TRBD1 (5 bases). V was clipped by 4 bases and J by 9 bases, with 15 bases between them. The CDR3 contains 12 residues. The germline CDR1 and CDR2 sequences are SQVTM and ANQGSEA. CDR3 nucleotide sequence: TGCAGCGTTGGCGAATCAGGGATGAAAGCTTTCTTT. Protein sequence: CSVGESGMKAFF.

There are many counts of this clonotype. CDR3: CAWSPGGNSEQFF. Written as DNA, the CDR3 is TGTGCCTGGAGTCCCGGAGGGAATAGTGAGCAGTTCTTC. This sequence joins TRBV30 and TRBJ2-1, with a possible D match to TRBD2 (6 bases). V lost 2 bases and J 9 bases, leaving 14 bases between the germline ends. This CDR3 has 13 amino acids. Germline loops: CDR1 GTSNPN, CDR2 SVGIG (reference sequence).

This clonotype was picked up many times. This chain connects TRBV2 to TRBJ1-5, with TRBD1 identical over 7 bases. The length of the CDR3 is 14 residues. In germline, CDR1 is SNHLY, CDR2 FYNNEI. The trim removed 6 bases at V and 5 bases at J, leaving 7 bases unmatched. CDR3 bases: TGTGCCAGCAGATCAGGACAGGTTGATCAGCCCCAGCATTTT. Its protein is CASRSGQVDQPQHF.

Note on this clonotype: Germline and junction disagree at one end, which may indicate a read error. V gene TRBV11-2 combines with J gene TRBJ1-2; 7 bases are a match to TRBD1. This CDR3 has 13 residues. Germline V gene sequence: CDR1 SGHAT, CDR2 FQNNGV. The DNA for the CDR3 is TGTGTCAGCAGTCCCAGACAGGGCGATGGCTACACCTTC. Its translation is CVSSPRQGDGYTF.

V and J are TRBV27 and TRBJ2-5; weak D call: TRBD1 (5 bases). The V end was cut by 6 bases, the J end by 4 bases, with 18 bases between. The CDR3 sequence is 15 residues long. Germline loops: CDR1 MNHEY, CDR2 SMNVEV (reference sequence). The CDR3 sequence is CASSSAQGSGETQYF. CDR3 sequence (DNA): TGTGCCAGCAGCTCAGCCCAGGGATCGGGAGAGACCCAGTACTTC.

This clonotype was seen ten or more times. The rearrangement links TRBV20-1 to TRBJ2-3, with 10 bases identical to TRBD2. The CDR3 is 13 amino acids. The germline gives CDR1 DFQATT, CDR2 SNEGSKA (reference sequence). CDR3 sequence: CGGLASGSPTQYF. The CDR3 coding sequence is TGCGGAGGACTTGCTAGCGGGAGCCCTACGCAGTATTTT.

This clonotype occurred many times. This sequence joins TRBV7-9 and TRBJ2-5; 8 bases map to TRBD2. This CDR3 is 15 amino acids long. The J segment lost 4 bases and the V segment lost 5 bases, leaving 9 bases of the junction unmatched. Germline lookup yields CDR1 SEHNR and CDR2 FQNEAQ (reference sequence). The CDR3 coding sequence is TGTGCCAGCAGCCCCTCGCGGGAGGAAGGAGAGACCCAGTACTTC. It codes for CASSPSREEGETQYF.

This clonotype was recorded only once. This sequence joins TRBV20-1 and TRBJ2-1; D is uncertain. Trimming took off 5 bases at V and 0 bases at J, with 11 bases between the two ends. CDR1 and CDR2 (germline): DFQATT, SNEGSKA (reference sequence). The CDR3 spans 14 residues. The CDR3 is CSAPRASSYNEQFF. The CDR3 DNA follows: TGCAGTGCTCCTCGGGCAAGCTCCTACAATGAGCAGTTCTTC.